Included here is one TCR beta chain sequence, with context. Antigen unknown. The CDR3 length is 15 residues. V was trimmed by 1 base and J by 4 bases, leaving 10 bases between them. CDR1 and CDR2 from the germline V gene are SGHNT and YENEEA. TCRalpha and TCRbeta libraries used 5'RACE with constant-segment primers and UMIs. TCRdb re-called the 5' RACE reads with MiXCR, one entry per CDR3 protein. Of approximately 450,000 distinct CDR3 sequences listed, about 20% are singletons. These data belong to a study of T-cell memory formation after mild COVID-19. Findings and caveats of the study: Clones contracting day 15 to 85 were balanced CD4/CD8; later expanders leaned CD4+. Whether day 37 second-wave clones are SARS-CoV-2-specific was not confirmed. Researchers found some responding clones in pre-infection memory, a sign that cross-reactive memory joined.

What was sequenced was PBMCs or a T cell subset sorted from them (not recorded which). This clonotype was obtained from an adult woman who had mild COVID-19 (a few samples of this study predate the infection). Cell type and time point are not known. The chain recombines TRBV11-3 with TRBJ2-2, with TRBD2 as a possible D gene (6 bases). CDR3 protein: CASSLVAGPTGELFF. In DNA form, the CDR3 reads TGTGCCAGCAGCTTAGTTGCGGGACCCACCGGGGAGCTGTTTTTT.